Here is one T cell receptor beta chain with its context. The target antigen is unknown. The data stem from a study of T cell responses to AZD1222 COVID-19 vaccine. Study-wide context: Second-dose intervals near 4 or 12 weeks were combined.

The study's findings and limits: A rise in Spike-specific TCR breadth and depth followed two AZD1222 doses. Unmutated variant regions reportedly attract nearly half of all spike-specific TCRs.

V lost 4 bases, J lost 0 bases, and 14 bases stayed unmatched. Germline values: CDR1 SGDLS, CDR2 YYNGEE. This CDR3 is built from 18 residues. Assay used: immunoSEQ multiplex PCR; TCRdb lists only in-frame clones, some missing. The sample holds about 120,000 clones; around 90% are singletons and the top ten take 5% to 6.5%. The chain couples TRBV9 to TRBJ1-1; 8 bases align to TRBD1. The sample in question was peripheral blood, obtained on day 0 of AZD1222 vaccination. The receptor was derived from an adult in good health. The CDR3 region has the DNA TGTGCCAGCAGCTTCACCGTCGGACAGGGCAACATGAACACTGAAGCTTTCTTT. Translation: CASSFTVGQGNMNTEAFF.